A selection of T cell receptor beta chains follows, all from one sample in a study of cytomegalovirus exposure and HLA in healthy donors. This table comes from immunoSEQ multiplex PCR, and its TCRdb copy is limited to in-frame clones, with some not included. This table holds 190,000 or so clones, 75% to 85% found once. Material for sequencing was PBMCs. The receptors originated from a boy between 5 and 17 years old in good health and CMV-seronegative. Both conserved end residues are part of each CDR3. The order of the fields is clone size, V gene, J gene, D gene, CDR3 DNA, CDR3 protein. D genes are given only for firm matches. Only part of the rows carry a size: once, few, many, or a class if the clone is expanded.

clone_size: .; v_call: TRBV7-9; j_call: TRBJ2-7; d_call: .; cdr3_nt: TGTTCCAGCAGCTTAGGTCAGGCCGAGCAGTACTTC; cdr3_aa: CSSSLGQAEQYF
clone_size: once; v_call: TRBV19; j_call: TRBJ2-7; d_call: .; cdr3_nt: TGTGCCAGTAGTATTGGGGGGGCCAGGTACGAGCAGTACTTC; cdr3_aa: CASSIGGARYEQYF
clone_size: .; v_call: TRBV30; j_call: TRBJ2-5; d_call: .; cdr3_nt: TGTGCCTGGAGTGTAGTGGGGCCAGAGACCCAGTACTTC; cdr3_aa: CAWSVVGPETQYF
clone_size: .; v_call: TRBV5-4; j_call: TRBJ1-4; d_call: .; cdr3_nt: TGTGCCAGCAGCTTGGTGGGGCGGGGGGCAACTAATGAAAAACTGTTTTTT; cdr3_aa: CASSLVGRGATNEKLFF
clone_size: .; v_call: TRBV5-1; j_call: TRBJ2-7; d_call: .; cdr3_nt: TGCGCCAGCAGCCCGGACTCCCACGAGCAGTACTTC; cdr3_aa: CASSPDSHEQYF
clone_size: .; v_call: TRBV5-4; j_call: TRBJ1-2; d_call: .; cdr3_nt: TGTGCCAGCAGCCTGCAGAGGCCCCCTCTCCTTAAGAACTATGGCTACACCTTC; cdr3_aa: CASSLQRPPLLKNYGYTF
clone_size: .; v_call: TRBV19; j_call: TRBJ2-1; d_call: TRBD1; cdr3_nt: TGTGCCAGTTGGGACAGGGACTACAATGAGCAGTTCTTC; cdr3_aa: CASWDRDYNEQFF
clone_size: .; v_call: TRBV18; j_call: TRBJ1-1; d_call: .; cdr3_nt: TGTGCCAGCTCACTAGTGACTGACAACACTGAAGCTTTCTTT; cdr3_aa: CASSLVTDNTEAFF
clone_size: few; v_call: TRBV9; j_call: TRBJ2-2; d_call: .; cdr3_nt: TGTGCCAGCACCCGGGATCTGAACACCGGGGAGCTGTTTTTT; cdr3_aa: CASTRDLNTGELFF
clone_size: .; v_call: TRBV2; j_call: TRBJ2-7; d_call: TRBD2; cdr3_nt: TGTGCCAGCAGGGGCACTAGCGGAACCTACGAGCAGTACTTC; cdr3_aa: CASRGTSGTYEQYF
clone_size: .; v_call: TRBV9; j_call: TRBJ1-2; d_call: .; cdr3_nt: TGTGCCAGCAGCGTAGGGGGAGCGGGCTACACCTTC; cdr3_aa: CASSVGGAGYTF
clone_size: .; v_call: TRBV30; j_call: TRBJ2-5; d_call: TRBD1; cdr3_nt: TGTGCCTGGAGGCAACAGGGGACCCAAGAGACCCAGTACTTC; cdr3_aa: CAWRQQGTQETQYF
clone_size: .; v_call: TRBV5-1; j_call: TRBJ1-1; d_call: TRBD1; cdr3_nt: TGCGCCAGCAGCTTGTCGTACGCAGGGGGCAAAAACACTGAAGCTTTCTTT; cdr3_aa: CASSLSYAGGKNTEAFF
clone_size: .; v_call: TRBV10-2; j_call: TRBJ2-2; d_call: TRBD1; cdr3_nt: TGCGCCAGCACCATTCCGGGACAGCTGGACACCGGGGAGCTGTTTTTT; cdr3_aa: CASTIPGQLDTGELFF
clone_size: .; v_call: TRBV10-2; j_call: TRBJ1-2; d_call: .; cdr3_nt: TGCGCCAGCAGTGATCCCCAGGCTGCTAACTATGGCTACACCTTC; cdr3_aa: CASSDPQAANYGYTF
clone_size: once; v_call: TRBV7-9; j_call: TRBJ2-3; d_call: .; cdr3_nt: TGTGCCAGCAGCTCGATGAGTTTAAGCACAGATACGCAGTATTTT; cdr3_aa: CASSSMSLSTDTQYF
clone_size: .; v_call: TRBV19; j_call: TRBJ1-1; d_call: .; cdr3_nt: TGTGCCAGTAGTATAGTGGGACTCTTCGGCCCGAACACTGAAGCTTTCTTT; cdr3_aa: CASSIVGLFGPNTEAFF
clone_size: .; v_call: TRBV30; j_call: TRBJ1-3; d_call: TRBD1; cdr3_nt: TGTGCCTGGAGGAGGGACAGGAGAAACACCATATATTTT; cdr3_aa: CAWRRDRRNTIYF
clone_size: .; v_call: TRBV29-1; j_call: TRBJ1-3; d_call: .; cdr3_nt: TGCAGCGTTCAGCGGGGAGGCTCTGGAAACACCATATATTTT; cdr3_aa: CSVQRGGSGNTIYF
clone_size: .; v_call: TRBV5-6; j_call: TRBJ1-6; d_call: TRBD1; cdr3_nt: TGTGCCAGCAGCCGGACAGGGGAGGAGTCACCCCTCCACTTT; cdr3_aa: CASSRTGEESPLHF
clone_size: few; v_call: TRBV5-1; j_call: TRBJ1-1; d_call: .; cdr3_nt: TGCGCCAGCAGCCCCGAGCGCATTTCTTACACTGAAGCTTTCTTT; cdr3_aa: CASSPERISYTEAFF
clone_size: few; v_call: TRBV29-1; j_call: TRBJ2-4; d_call: .; cdr3_nt: TGCAGCGTTGAAGTGGCAGGGGCGAAAGGGATTCAGTACTTC; cdr3_aa: CSVEVAGAKGIQYF
clone_size: few; v_call: TRBV11-2; j_call: TRBJ2-3; d_call: TRBD2; cdr3_nt: TGTGCCAGCAGCTTACGGGAGGCTCTAGATACGCAGTATTTT; cdr3_aa: CASSLREALDTQYF
clone_size: .; v_call: TRBV29-1; j_call: TRBJ1-5; d_call: .; cdr3_nt: TGCAGCACTCCTCCTACAGGGACCGGGAATCAGCCCCAGCATTTT; cdr3_aa: CSTPPTGTGNQPQHF
clone_size: .; v_call: TRBV10-3; j_call: TRBJ2-3; d_call: TRBD2; cdr3_nt: TGTGCCATCAGTGAGTCAAGGGCGGGGGGAGACTCGGGCCCGCAGTATTTT; cdr3_aa: CAISESRAGGDSGPQYF
clone_size: once; v_call: TRBV30; j_call: TRBJ2-5; d_call: .; cdr3_nt: TGTGCCTGGAGCGACCTAGACACCCAGTACTTC; cdr3_aa: CAWSDLDTQYF
clone_size: few; v_call: TRBV6-1; j_call: TRBJ1-1; d_call: .; cdr3_nt: TGTGCCAGCAGTGAGTGGGGAGGGATCACTGAAGCTTTCTTT; cdr3_aa: CASSEWGGITEAFF
clone_size: once; v_call: TRBV11-3; j_call: TRBJ1-3; d_call: .; cdr3_nt: TGTGCCAGCAGCTTAGGCGGCAGAAACTCTGGAAACACCATATATTTT; cdr3_aa: CASSLGGRNSGNTIYF
clone_size: .; v_call: TRBV6-5; j_call: TRBJ1-2; d_call: TRBD1; cdr3_nt: TGTGCCAGCAGTTACGGGGCAGGGGGGATATATGGCTACACCTTC; cdr3_aa: CASSYGAGGIYGYTF
clone_size: .; v_call: TRBV28; j_call: TRBJ1-1; d_call: TRBD1; cdr3_nt: TGTGCCAGCAGCTACGCACTGGACAGGACTGGGGACACTGAAGCTTTCTTT; cdr3_aa: CASSYALDRTGDTEAFF
clone_size: .; v_call: TRBV27; j_call: TRBJ2-1; d_call: .; cdr3_nt: TGTGCCAGCAGCCCCCCGTATGAGCAGTTCTTC; cdr3_aa: CASSPPYEQFF
clone_size: .; v_call: TRBV6-1; j_call: TRBJ1-2; d_call: .; cdr3_nt: TGTGCCAGCAGCCTAAACTATGGCTACACCTTC; cdr3_aa: CASSLNYGYTF
clone_size: .; v_call: TRBV6-1; j_call: TRBJ2-7; d_call: .; cdr3_nt: TGTGCCAGCAGTGAAGCGGCGGACTATACCGCCTACGAGCAGTACTTC; cdr3_aa: CASSEAADYTAYEQYF
clone_size: .; v_call: TRBV30; j_call: TRBJ1-1; d_call: .; cdr3_nt: TGTGCCTGGAGTGTTAAGGGAGGGGTAACTGAAGCTTTCTTT; cdr3_aa: CAWSVKGGVTEAFF
clone_size: .; v_call: TRBV30; j_call: TRBJ2-5; d_call: .; cdr3_nt: TGTGCCTGGAGGGCACGGGGTCAAGAGACCCAGTACTTC; cdr3_aa: CAWRARGQETQYF
clone_size: .; v_call: TRBV7-2; j_call: TRBJ2-2; d_call: TRBD1; cdr3_nt: TGTGCCAGCAGCACTAGACAGGGGGCGTTCGGGGAGCTGTTTTTT; cdr3_aa: CASSTRQGAFGELFF
clone_size: .; v_call: TRBV5-1; j_call: TRBJ2-5; d_call: TRBD2; cdr3_nt: TGCGCCAGCAGCTTGAATAGACTAGCGGGGGGGCATTACCAAGAGACCCAGTACTTC; cdr3_aa: CASSLNRLAGGHYQETQYF
clone_size: few; v_call: TRBV30; j_call: TRBJ2-2; d_call: .; cdr3_nt: TGTGCCTGGAGTGTCCTAAGCGGGGAGCTGTTTTTT; cdr3_aa: CAWSVLSGELFF
clone_size: .; v_call: TRBV27; j_call: TRBJ1-5; d_call: .; cdr3_nt: TGTGCCAGCAGTTTAGAGGGCCCTAGGGATCAGCCCCAGCATTTT; cdr3_aa: CASSLEGPRDQPQHF
clone_size: .; v_call: TRBV11-3; j_call: TRBJ1-2; d_call: TRBD1; cdr3_nt: TGTGCCAGCAGCCTGGACAGGCACGGAGGCTACACCTTC; cdr3_aa: CASSLDRHGGYTF
clone_size: .; v_call: TRBV2; j_call: TRBJ1-4; d_call: .; cdr3_nt: TGTGCCAGCAGCAGGGGTTCCGAAAAACTGTTTTTT; cdr3_aa: CASSRGSEKLFF
clone_size: .; v_call: TRBV11-3; j_call: TRBJ1-4; d_call: .; cdr3_nt: TGTGCCAGCAGCTACCGACAGGCGGGGGATGAAAAACTGTTTTTT; cdr3_aa: CASSYRQAGDEKLFF
clone_size: .; v_call: TRBV29-1; j_call: TRBJ1-4; d_call: .; cdr3_nt: TGCAGCGTTGAGGGGCCACAGGGTGAAAAACTGTTTTTT; cdr3_aa: CSVEGPQGEKLFF
clone_size: .; v_call: TRBV7-6; j_call: TRBJ1-4; d_call: .; cdr3_nt: TGTGCCAGCAGCTACGGACAGTTACTGTTTTTT; cdr3_aa: CASSYGQLLFF
clone_size: .; v_call: TRBV15; j_call: TRBJ2-1; d_call: .; cdr3_nt: TGTGCCACCAGCAGAGATAGAACAGAGTACAATGAGCAGTTCTTC; cdr3_aa: CATSRDRTEYNEQFF
clone_size: .; v_call: TRBV7-6; j_call: TRBJ1-3; d_call: TRBD1; cdr3_nt: TGTGCCAGCAGCCGGACAGGGGTGGGGTCTGGAAACACCATATATTTT; cdr3_aa: CASSRTGVGSGNTIYF
clone_size: .; v_call: TRBV27; j_call: TRBJ2-7; d_call: TRBD1; cdr3_nt: TGTGCCAGCAGTCTGCGGACAGGGCGGACCTACGAGCAGTACTTC; cdr3_aa: CASSLRTGRTYEQYF
clone_size: .; v_call: TRBV7-9; j_call: TRBJ1-4; d_call: TRBD1; cdr3_nt: TGTTCCAGCAGCACGGACAGGGGATTCGAAAAACTGTTTTTT; cdr3_aa: CSSSTDRGFEKLFF
clone_size: .; v_call: TRBV27; j_call: TRBJ2-7; d_call: TRBD1; cdr3_nt: TGTGCCAGCAGCGGGACAGCAGTTACCTACGAGCAGTACTTC; cdr3_aa: CASSGTAVTYEQYF
clone_size: .; v_call: TRBV19; j_call: TRBJ2-7; d_call: .; cdr3_nt: TGTGCCAGTCGGCCAGGGCCCTCCTACGAGCAGTACTTC; cdr3_aa: CASRPGPSYEQYF
clone_size: .; v_call: TRBV6-5; j_call: TRBJ2-2; d_call: .; cdr3_nt: TGTGCCAGCAGTTTGACAGGCTCTTACACCGGGGAGCTGTTTTTT; cdr3_aa: CASSLTGSYTGELFF
clone_size: .; v_call: TRBV28; j_call: TRBJ1-2; d_call: .; cdr3_nt: TGTGCCAGCAGTTTATTGCAGGGGACCAACTATGGCTACACCTTC; cdr3_aa: CASSLLQGTNYGYTF
clone_size: few; v_call: TRBV19; j_call: TRBJ1-1; d_call: TRBD1; cdr3_nt: TGTGCCAGTACCCCGGGACAGTATACTGAAGCTTTCTTT; cdr3_aa: CASTPGQYTEAFF
clone_size: .; v_call: TRBV9; j_call: TRBJ2-1; d_call: .; cdr3_nt: TGTGCCAGCAGCGTAGATTTCAGCTCCTACAATGAGCAGTTCTTC; cdr3_aa: CASSVDFSSYNEQFF